One sample yielded the 16 T cell receptor beta chains listed below, sequenced in a study of shared clonotypes between healthy human individuals. Repertoires were generated with immunoSEQ multiplex PCR, while TCRdb's copy carries only in-frame clones and drops some. This sample has hundreds of thousands of clones, with about 91% found just once. Selected positively for CCR7 and CD45RO-negative, naive CD8 cells excluded terminally differentiated effector memory CD45RA+ cells. Sequencing was carried out using naive CD8+ T cells sorted from blood. The receptor source for this set is a man younger than 45 in good health.

This chain links TRBV5-6 with TRBJ2-1; a possible D gene is TRBD1 (7 bases). V lost 2 bases, J lost 3 bases, and 12 bases lay in between. Germline CDR1 reads SGHDT; CDR2 reads YYEEEE. The CDR3 totals 15 residues. The CDR3 here is CASSLGGGGYNEQFF. The CDR3 coding sequence is TGTGCCAGCAGCTTAGGAGGGGGCGGCTACAATGAGCAGTTCTTC.

The CDR3 DNA reads TGTGCCAGCAGCGGGACCGCGGGGTCTTTGTCCAATGAGCAGTTCTTC. This encodes CASSGTAGSLSNEQFF. The chain carries TRBV9 and TRBJ2-1; D perhaps matches TRBD2 (6 bases). Trimming took off 3 bases at V and 6 bases at J, with 19 bases between the two ends. Looked up from germline, CDR1 is SGDLS and CDR2 is YYNGEE. This CDR3 comprises 16 residues.

The genes are TRBV18 and TRBJ2-1; D gene uncertain. Germline V gene sequence: CDR1 KGHSH, CDR2 LQKENI. V was cut by 0 bases and J by 3 bases, with 15 bases left in between. This CDR3 region has 17 residues. Here the CDR3 DNA reads TGTGCCAGCTCACCACCGGTAGATAAGGGTGGCTACAATGAGCAGTTCTTC. This encodes CASSPPVDKGGYNEQFF.

The rearrangement links TRBV2 to TRBJ2-1; D unclear. Germline CDR1 is SNHLY and CDR2 is FYNNEI. V was trimmed by 8 bases and J by 2 bases, leaving 7 bases between them. The CDR3 totals 12 residues. The CDR3 nucleotides read TGTGCCAGCCTTCGGGCCTACAATGAGCAGTTCTTC. Translating gives CASLRAYNEQFF.

This clone was recorded only once. The V gene is TRBV5-1, the J gene TRBJ1-1, with TRBD1 matching 7 bases. CDR1 is SGHRS, CDR2 YFSETQ, per germline. This CDR3 is built from 12 residues. Trimming removed 3 bases from V and 7 bases from J; junction bases left unmatched: 3. Here the CDR3 reads CASSYRQGEAFF. In DNA form, the CDR3 reads TGCGCCAGCAGCTACAGACAGGGTGAAGCTTTCTTT.

The CDR3 DNA reads TGCAGCGTTGTTTCGGGACTAGGTCAGTTCTTC. This translates into CSVVSGLGQFF. The chain uses TRBV29-1 and TRBJ2-1; 8 nucleotides line up with TRBD2. V was pared by 4 bases and J by 13 bases, with 6 bases of the junction left unmatched. This CDR3 is built from 11 residues. The V gene's germline CDR1 is SQVTM and CDR2 ANQGSEA.

The CDR3 nucleotides are TGTGCCAGCAGCTTACGCCAGGGGTTGAACACTGAAGCTTTCTTT. Its translation is CASSLRQGLNTEAFF. The gene calls are TRBV27 and TRBJ1-1; weak D call: TRBD1 (6 bases). There are 15 residues in the CDR3. Trimming cost V 6 bases and J 0 bases, with 14 bases left between them. CDR1 and CDR2 (germline): MNHEY, SMNVEV (reference sequence).

The chain links TRBV4-1 to TRBJ2-5; tentatively, D is TRBD2 (6 bases). The CDR3 runs to 13 residues. Germline V gene data show CDR1 as MGHRA and CDR2 as YSYEKL. V lost 2 bases and J lost 5, with 9 bases in between. The CDR3 nucleotides read TGCGCCAGCAGCCAACAGGGAGGCGAGACCCAGTACTTC. It yields the protein CASSQQGGETQYF.

This clone was counted once. The chain uses TRBV15 and TRBJ1-4; a weak D match, TRBD1 (5 bases). V was trimmed by 3 bases and J by 0 bases, leaving 23 bases between them. The CDR3 is 20 residues long. Germline values: CDR1 LNHNV, CDR2 YYDKDF (reference sequence). The CDR3 here is CATSRPEPGRRGTTNEKLFF. DNA for the CDR3: TGTGCCACCAGCAGGCCGGAACCGGGACGGCGGGGAACAACTAATGAAAAACTGTTTTTT.

The chain employs TRBV29-1 and TRBJ1-1; the D is unclear. CDR1 and CDR2 from the germline V gene are SQVTM and ANQGSEA. Trimming removed 3 bases at V and 5 bases at J, with 13 bases between. The CDR3 has 13 residues. The CDR3 nucleotides are TGCAGCGTTGACGACGGCACTTGGACTGAAGCTTTCTTT. Residues: CSVDDGTWTEAFF. Combining the CDR3 with reference TRBV29-1 and TRBJ1-1 gives the whole variable domain SAVISQKPSRDICQRGTSLTIQCQVDSQVTMMFWYRQQPGQSLTLIATANQGSEATYESGFVIDKFPISRPNLTFSTLTVSNMSPEDSSIYLCSVDDGTWTEAFFGQGTRLTVV.

The CDR3 DNA is TGCGCCAGCAATCTTCAGGGGGCGTCCCTCCACAATGAGCAGTTCTTC. Translation gives CASNLQGASLHNEQFF. The chain couples TRBV5-1 to TRBJ2-1; TRBD1 agrees at 8 bases. Germline V gene sequence: CDR1 SGHRS, CDR2 YFSETQ. Germline trimming cut 6 bases from V and 5 bases from J; bases unmatched to any gene: 13. The CDR3 has 16 residues.

This clone was observed once. For the CDR3, the DNA is TGCGCCAGCAGCCAAGATCATAGACAGGGAGCGACCCAGTACTTC. It encodes CASSQDHRQGATQYF. This chain links TRBV4-3 with TRBJ2-5; 7 bases are a match to TRBD1. Trimming took 0 bases from V and 7 from J; bases not matched to a gene: 8. This CDR3 region has 15 residues. Germline assignment: CDR1 LGHNA and CDR2 YSLEER.

The chain employs TRBV7-9 and TRBJ2-3; maybe TRBD1 (5 bases). The CDR3 extends over 14 amino acids. The germline CDR1 and CDR2 sequences are SEHNR and FQNEAQ (reference sequence). Between the trimmed V and J ends, which lost 5 bases and 4 bases, there was a span of 13 bases. In DNA, the CDR3 is TGTGCCAGCAGCCCCCCAGGGTTCTCAGATACGCAGTATTTT. Translated, it gives CASSPPGFSDTQYF.

Here the CDR3 reads CASSQDLGFAGEQYF. The CDR3 DNA reads as TGCGCCAGCAGCCAAGATTTGGGTTTTGCGGGCGAGCAGTACTTC. This rearrangement joins TRBV4-1 to TRBJ2-7; D possibly corresponds to TRBD2 (5 bases). Germline V lookup: CDR1 MGHRA, CDR2 YSYEKL. Trimming took off 0 bases at V and 6 bases at J, with 15 bases between the two ends. The CDR3 totals 15 residues.

This chain links TRBV5-1 with TRBJ2-3, with D perhaps matching TRBD1 (6 bases). The germline gives CDR1 SGHRS, CDR2 YFSETQ. The CDR3 has 16 residues. Trimming took off 1 base at V and 4 bases at J, with 16 bases between the two ends. The CDR3 coding sequence is TGCGCCAGCAGCTTGATTCGGGACACCCTATCAGATACGCAGTATTTT. This sequence encodes CASSLIRDTLSDTQYF.

The chain couples TRBV30 to TRBJ2-3; D uncertain. Germline loops: CDR1 GTSNPN, CDR2 SVGIG (reference sequence). Deletions cut 0 bases from V and 0 bases from J, with 10 bases between. The length of the CDR3 is 15 residues. CDR3 DNA: TGTGCCTGGAGTGTATGGACGGCGAGCACAGATACGCAGTATTTT. Translating gives CAWSVWTASTDTQYF.